Following are 28 T cell receptor beta chains from one sample sequenced in a study of cytomegalovirus exposure and HLA in healthy donors. Repertoires were generated with immunoSEQ multiplex PCR, while TCRdb's copy carries only in-frame clones and drops some. The data show under 200,000 clones, approximately 86% seen once. Sequenced input: PBMCs. These TCRs come from a woman younger than 30 in good health and CMV-seronegative.

The chain joins TRBV6-1 to TRBJ2-6; no clear D gene. CDR1 and CDR2 (germline): MNHNS, SASEGT. The CDR3 contains 12 residues. The germline V and J ends were trimmed by 6 bases and 12 bases, with 12 bases remaining between them. CDR3 bases: TGTGCCAGCAGCAGGCCCCATGGCGTCCTGACTTTC. Translating it yields CASSRPHGVLTF.

This chain connects TRBV29-1 to TRBJ1-4; D gene ambiguous. The CDR3 spans 11 residues. CDR1 is SQVTM and CDR2 is ANQGSEA in the germline V gene. Trimming pared 1 base from V and 7 bases from J, leaving 4 bases between. CDR3: CSVEAGEKLFF. CDR3 nucleotides: TGCAGCGTTGAAGCAGGTGAAAAACTGTTTTTT.

CDR3 protein: CASSSLAPGTGTIYEQYF. The CDR3 bases are TGTGCCAGCAGCTCACTTGCCCCCGGGACAGGGACCATCTACGAGCAGTACTTC. The rearrangement uses TRBV7-9 and TRBJ2-7, with 9 bases aligning to TRBD1. V gave up 4 bases and J gave up 3 bases; unmatched junction bases: 16. In germline, CDR1 is SEHNR, CDR2 FQNEAQ (reference sequence). The CDR3 consists of 18 residues.

The gene calls are TRBV7-2 and TRBJ2-3; D gene uncertain. Per germline, CDR1 SGHTA and CDR2 FQGNSA. The V end was cut by 4 bases, the J end by 0 bases, with 5 bases between. CDR3 size: 13 residues. The CDR3 protein is CASSYTSTDTQYF. The DNA for the CDR3 is TGTGCCAGCAGCTATACAAGCACAGATACGCAGTATTTT.

The rearrangement joins TRBV9 to TRBJ1-1, with a weak D call TRBD1 (5 bases). The germline V and J ends were trimmed by 0 bases and 5 bases, with 11 bases remaining between them. The CDR3 loop spans 14 amino acids. Germline V CDR1 and CDR2: SGDLS, YYNGEE. The CDR3 sequence is CASSVVAGRTEAFF. As DNA, the CDR3 is TGTGCCAGCAGCGTAGTTGCAGGGAGGACTGAAGCTTTCTTT.

CDR3 residues: CASFFGGGAQNEQYF. In nucleotides, the CDR3 is TGTGCCAGCTTTTTCGGTGGGGGGGCCCAGAACGAGCAGTACTTC. The gene calls are TRBV2 and TRBJ2-7; D is possibly TRBD2 (7 bases). V shed 8 bases and J shed 5 bases, with 22 bases lying between them. This CDR3 is built from 15 residues. Germline assignment: CDR1 SNHLY and CDR2 FYNNEI. Full variable domain (remainder filled in from reference TRBV2 and TRBJ2-7): EPEVTQTPSHQVTQMGQEVILRCVPISNHLYFYWYRQILGQKVEFLVSFYNNEISEKSEIFDDQFSVERPDGSNFTLKIRSTKLEDSAMYFCASFFGGGAQNEQYFGPGTRLTVT.

This chain connects TRBV7-2 to TRBJ2-7; 10 bases line up with TRBD1. This CDR3 region has 14 residues. V lost 4 bases, J lost 3 bases, and 3 bases stayed unmatched. CDR1 SGHTA and CDR2 FQGNSA come from the germline V gene. The CDR3 DNA sequence: TGTGCCAGCAGCTCCGGACAGGGGGTCTACGAGCAGTACTTC. Translated, it gives CASSSGQGVYEQYF.

This clone appeared a few times. This rearrangement joins TRBV29-1 to TRBJ2-2; D ambiguous. This CDR3 has 14 residues. Germline CDR1 SQVTM, CDR2 ANQGSEA. Trimming stripped 4 bases from V and 4 bases from J, with 13 bases between. The CDR3 DNA follows: TGCAGCGTTGTCTTTCAGATAGCCACCGGGGAGCTGTTTTTT. Its translation is CSVVFQIATGELFF.

V usage is TRBV9 and J usage is TRBJ2-5; 7 positions agree with TRBD2. The germline V gene encodes CDR1 SGDLS and CDR2 YYNGEE. The CDR3 totals 14 residues. V dropped 4 bases and J dropped 5; count of bases not matched to a gene: 8. CDR3 protein: CASSPSTSAETQYF. CDR3 in DNA: TGTGCCAGCAGCCCATCAACTAGCGCCGAGACCCAGTACTTC.

The V call is TRBV5-8, the J call TRBJ1-2; 8 bases are a match to TRBD1. The CDR3 runs to 13 residues. Unmatched junction bases numbered 5, after V lost 6 bases and J lost 4 bases. Germline loops: CDR1 SGHTS, CDR2 YDEGEE. CDR3 sequence (DNA): TGTGCCAGCAACCCACAGGGGGGCTATGGCTACACCTTC. Its protein product is CASNPQGGYGYTF.

The CDR3 region has the DNA TGTGCCAGCAGTTACTCGACGGGGTGGGATCAGCCCCAGCATTTT. Its translation: CASSYSTGWDQPQHF. This chain joins TRBV6-5 and TRBJ1-5, with D hard to call. CDR1 and CDR2 (germline): MNHEY, SVGAGI. The CDR3 length is 15 residues. Between the trimmed V and J ends, which lost 0 bases and 5 bases, there was a span of 11 bases.

This chain uses TRBV7-8 with TRBJ1-5; 7 nucleotides line up with TRBD1. The trim removed 3 bases at V and 7 bases at J, leaving 6 bases unmatched. Germline values: CDR1 SGHVS, CDR2 FQNEAQ. The CDR3 length is 14 residues. As DNA, the CDR3 is TGTGCCAGCAGCTTGACTACAGGGGAACAGCCCCAGCATTTT. Amino acid sequence: CASSLTTGEQPQHF.

This rearrangement joins TRBV6-5 to TRBJ2-1; D is possibly TRBD2 (6 bases). Trimming took off 6 bases at V and 3 bases at J, with 15 bases between the two ends. From germline, CDR1 is MNHEY and CDR2 SVGAGI. This CDR3 is 15 amino acids long. In DNA form, the CDR3 reads TGTGCCAGCAGGACCACTAGCACCGGCTACAATGAGCAGTTCTTC. Translating gives CASRTTSTGYNEQFF.

V gene TRBV4-2 combines with J gene TRBJ1-1; TRBD1 might be the D (6 bases). The V gene lost 0 bases and the J gene lost 3 bases, with 14 bases spanning the gap. Germline lookup yields CDR1 LGHNA and CDR2 YNFKEQ. The CDR3 is 16 residues long. CDR3 in amino acids: CASSQDPTGPDTEAFF. As DNA, the CDR3 is TGTGCCAGCAGCCAAGATCCCACAGGGCCGGACACTGAAGCTTTCTTT.

This clone was recorded a few times. The chain recombines TRBV15 with TRBJ1-2; weak D call: TRBD1 (5 bases). Trimming shortened V by 0 bases and J by 8 bases, and 13 bases separated the two germline ends. Germline V CDR1 and CDR2: LNHNV, YYDKDF (reference sequence). The CDR3 has 14 residues. In DNA, the CDR3 is TGTGCCACCAGCAGAGATCCCCGACGGGGGGGCTACACCTTC. Its translation is CATSRDPRRGGYTF.

This clone was picked up one time. The chain's CDR3 is CASSRASGDTEAFF. The CDR3, as DNA: TGTGCCAGCAGTCGGGCCTCGGGGGACACTGAAGCTTTCTTT. The chain links TRBV6-1 to TRBJ1-1, with a weak D call TRBD1 (5 bases). The CDR3 is made up of 14 amino acids. Deletions cut 5 bases from V and 3 bases from J, with 13 bases between. CDR1 MNHNS and CDR2 SASEGT come from the germline V gene.

The chain combines TRBV27 with TRBJ2-5; D not resolved. Germline V lookup: CDR1 MNHEY, CDR2 SMNVEV (reference sequence). V was trimmed by 6 bases and J by 5 bases, leaving 16 bases between them. This CDR3 is built from 14 residues. The DNA for the CDR3 is TGTGCCAGCAGCCACGGCCGAGGCGACGAGACCCAGTACTTC. Translation: CASSHGRGDETQYF.

The chain recombines TRBV7-3 with TRBJ1-2; TRBD1 might be the D (6 bases). Germline V gene data show CDR1 as SGHTA and CDR2 as FQGTGA. V was pared by 1 base and J by 8 bases, with 11 bases between. The CDR3 has 13 amino acids. The CDR3 DNA reads TGTGCCAGCAGCTTAAAACAGGGCAGGGGCTACACCTTC. It codes for CASSLKQGRGYTF.

The chain is built from TRBV5-1 and TRBJ2-2; perhaps TRBD2 as D (6 bases). This CDR3 is 18 amino acids long. The germline CDR1 and CDR2 sequences are SGHRS and YFSETQ. The V end lost 4 bases, the J end lost 0 bases, and 19 bases lay between the germline ends. The CDR3 protein is CASSPEGRRAPNTGELFF. For the CDR3, the DNA is TGCGCCAGCAGCCCGGAGGGACGGAGGGCCCCGAACACCGGGGAGCTGTTTTTT.

The chain recombines TRBV5-1 with TRBJ1-4; tentative D call: TRBD1 (6 bases). The CDR3 consists of 14 residues. Germline V gives CDR1 SGHRS, CDR2 YFSETQ. The ends were cut back, 4 bases at V and 1 base at J, with 8 bases in the middle. The CDR3 DNA is TGCGCCAGCAGCGTACAGGGAACTAATGAAAAACTGTTTTTT. It codes for CASSVQGTNEKLFF.

V and J are TRBV6-5 and TRBJ1-1, with D possibly matching TRBD1 (5 bases). V lost 5 bases to trimming and J lost 1 base, with 11 bases between them. CDR1 and CDR2 (germline): MNHEY, SVGAGI. This CDR3 has 14 residues. The CDR3 spells CASSRRTGNTEAFF. The CDR3 coding sequence is TGTGCCAGCAGTCGTCGTACAGGGAACACTGAAGCTTTCTTT.

This chain uses TRBV27 with TRBJ2-3; TRBD2 matches 10 bases. The CDR3 is 16 residues long. The V segment lost 5 bases and the J segment 2 bases; nucleotides outside the gene matches: 7. The germline CDR1 and CDR2 sequences are MNHEY and SMNVEV (reference sequence). CDR3 residues: CASSRRTSGVTDTQYF. CDR3 nucleotide sequence: TGTGCCAGCAGTCGCCGCACTAGCGGGGTCACAGATACGCAGTATTTT.

The CDR3 DNA reads TGTGCCAGCAGCGGGGGCCACGAGCAGTACTTC. It encodes CASSGGHEQYF. V gene TRBV7-8 combines with J gene TRBJ2-7; possibly TRBD1 for D (6 bases). This CDR3 region has 11 residues. V gave up 5 bases and J gave up 5 bases, with 7 bases separating them. Looked up from germline, CDR1 is SGHVS and CDR2 is FQNEAQ.

J is TRBJ1-1 and V is TRBV2; 11 bases fit TRBD1. CDR1 and CDR2 (germline): SNHLY, FYNNEI. The CDR3 is made up of 14 amino acids. The J segment lost 5 bases and the V segment lost 7 bases, leaving 6 bases of the junction unmatched. The CDR3 is CASTGQGANTEAFF. In nucleotides, the CDR3 is TGTGCCAGCACCGGACAGGGGGCGAATACTGAAGCTTTCTTT.

The gene calls are TRBV7-2 and TRBJ2-5, with D possibly TRBD1 on 7 matching bases. CDR3 length: 15 amino acids. Germline CDR1 and CDR2: SGHTA and FQGNSA. The ends were cut back, 0 bases at V and 4 bases at J, with 12 bases in the middle. The chain's CDR3 is CASSLAPGGLETQYF. The CDR3 DNA reads as TGTGCCAGCAGCTTAGCCCCAGGGGGGTTAGAGACCCAGTACTTC.

The genes are TRBV5-8 and TRBJ1-1, with 8 bases aligning to TRBD1. Germline assignment: CDR1 SGHTS and CDR2 YDEGEE. V was pared by 3 bases and J by 0 bases, with 4 bases of the junction left unmatched. The CDR3 is 15 residues long. The CDR3 region is CASSWGDRLNTEAFF. For the CDR3, the DNA is TGTGCCAGCAGCTGGGGGGACAGGTTGAACACTGAAGCTTTCTTT.

The rearrangement uses TRBV2 and TRBJ1-4; D possibly corresponds to TRBD1 (6 bases). The germline V gene encodes CDR1 SNHLY and CDR2 FYNNEI. Trimming shortened V by 4 bases and J by 0 bases, and 15 bases separated the two germline ends. This CDR3 has 17 residues. In DNA, the CDR3 is TGTGCCAGCAGTGGGTACTGGACAGATGCAACTAATGAAAAACTGTTTTTT. It encodes CASSGYWTDATNEKLFF.

V and J are TRBV19 and TRBJ1-5; 7 bases are shared with TRBD1. V trimming: 3 bases; J trimming: 7 bases; junction bases outside the gene matches: 3. The CDR3 contains 13 residues. The germline V gene has CDR1 LNHDA and CDR2 SQIVND (reference sequence). The CDR3 region is CASSIQGDQPQHF. Here the CDR3 DNA reads TGTGCCAGTAGTATTCAGGGGGACCAGCCCCAGCATTTT.